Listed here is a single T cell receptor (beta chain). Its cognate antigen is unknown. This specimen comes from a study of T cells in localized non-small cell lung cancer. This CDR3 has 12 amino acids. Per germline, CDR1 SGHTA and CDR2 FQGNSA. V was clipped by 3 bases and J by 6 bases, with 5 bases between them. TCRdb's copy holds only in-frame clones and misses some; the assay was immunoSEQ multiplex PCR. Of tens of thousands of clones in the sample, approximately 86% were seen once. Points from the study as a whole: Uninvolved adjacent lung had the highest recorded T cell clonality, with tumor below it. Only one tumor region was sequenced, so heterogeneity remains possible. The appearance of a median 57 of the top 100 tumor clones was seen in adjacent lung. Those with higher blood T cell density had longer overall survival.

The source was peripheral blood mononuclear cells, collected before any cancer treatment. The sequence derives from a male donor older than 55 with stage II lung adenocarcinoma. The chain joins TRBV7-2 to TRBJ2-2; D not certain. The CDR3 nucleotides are TGTGCCAGCAGCTTTCAGGCCGGGGAGCTGTTTTTT. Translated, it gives CASSFQAGELFF.